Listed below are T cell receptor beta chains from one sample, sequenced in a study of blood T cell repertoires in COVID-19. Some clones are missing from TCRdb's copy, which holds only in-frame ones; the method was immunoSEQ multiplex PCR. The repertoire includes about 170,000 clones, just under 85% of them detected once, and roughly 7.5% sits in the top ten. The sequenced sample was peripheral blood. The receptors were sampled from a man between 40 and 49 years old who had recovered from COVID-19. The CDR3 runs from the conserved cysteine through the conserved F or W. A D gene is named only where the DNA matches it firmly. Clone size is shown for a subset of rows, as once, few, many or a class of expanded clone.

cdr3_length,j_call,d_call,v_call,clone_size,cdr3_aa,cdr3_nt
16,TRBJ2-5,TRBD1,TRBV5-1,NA,CASSTGDRADQETQYF,TGCGCCAGCAGCACCGGGGACAGGGCAGACCAAGAGACCCAGTACTTC
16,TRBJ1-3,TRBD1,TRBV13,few,CASSPKGTGAGNTIYF,TGTGCCAGCAGCCCTAAGGGGACAGGGGCTGGAAACACCATATATTTT
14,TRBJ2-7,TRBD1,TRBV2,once,CASSVAGGNYEQYF,TGTGCCAGCAGTGTGGCAGGGGGAAACTACGAGCAGTACTTC
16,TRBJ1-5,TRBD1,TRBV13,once,CASSQNRGYSNQPQHF,TGTGCCAGCAGCCAGAACAGGGGTTATAGCAATCAGCCCCAGCATTTT
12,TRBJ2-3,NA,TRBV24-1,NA,CATSDFRLTQYF,TGTGCCACCAGTGATTTCAGGTTGACGCAGTATTTT
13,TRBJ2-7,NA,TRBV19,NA,CASSIDNSYEQYF,TGTGCCAGTAGTATAGACAACTCCTACGAGCAGTACTTC
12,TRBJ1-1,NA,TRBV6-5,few,CASTGDVTEAFF,TGTGCCAGCACGGGGGACGTCACTGAAGCTTTCTTT
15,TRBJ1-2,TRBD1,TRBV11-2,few,CASSGTGGRDYGYTF,TGTGCCAGCAGCGGAACAGGGGGCCGGGACTATGGCTACACCTTC
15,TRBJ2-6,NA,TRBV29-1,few,CSVEITGSGANVLTF,TGCAGCGTTGAAATCACAGGCTCTGGGGCCAACGTCCTGACTTTC
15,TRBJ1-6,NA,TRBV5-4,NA,CASSLADRSNSPLHF,TGTGCCAGCAGCTTGGCGGACAGATCAAATTCACCCCTCCACTTT
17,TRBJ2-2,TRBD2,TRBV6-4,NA,CASSPQGLAANTGELFF,TGTGCCAGCAGTCCCCAGGGACTAGCGGCAAACACCGGGGAGCTGTTTTTT
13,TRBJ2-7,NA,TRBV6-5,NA,CASRIEAIYEQYF,TGTGCCAGCAGGATAGAAGCTATCTACGAGCAGTACTTC
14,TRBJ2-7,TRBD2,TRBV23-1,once,CASSQSSGAYEQYF,TGCGCCAGCAGTCAATCTAGCGGGGCCTACGAGCAGTACTTC
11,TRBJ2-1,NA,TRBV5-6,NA,CASSLANEQFF,TGTGCCAGCAGCTTAGCAAATGAGCAGTTCTTC
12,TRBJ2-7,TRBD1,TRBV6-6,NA,CASSPDRDEQYF,TGTGCCAGCAGTCCGGACAGGGACGAGCAGTACTTC
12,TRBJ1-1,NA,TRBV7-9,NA,CASSLAGTEAFF,TGTGCCAGCAGCTTGGCGGGCACTGAAGCTTTCTTT
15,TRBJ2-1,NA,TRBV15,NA,CATSRDLGIYNEQFF,TGTGCCACCAGCAGAGATCTCGGGATTTACAATGAGCAGTTCTTC
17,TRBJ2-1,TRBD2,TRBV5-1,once,CASSLRSPGLADNEQFF,TGCGCCAGCAGCTTGCGTTCACCGGGACTAGCGGACAATGAGCAGTTCTTC
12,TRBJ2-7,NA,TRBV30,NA,CAWSLTSYEQYF,TGTGCCTGGAGTTTAACTTCCTACGAGCAGTACTTC
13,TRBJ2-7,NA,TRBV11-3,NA,CASSLEEGYEQYF,TGTGCCAGCAGCTTAGAGGAGGGCTACGAGCAGTACTTC
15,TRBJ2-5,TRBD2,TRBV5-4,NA,CASSLAAGALETQYF,TGTGCCAGCAGCTTGGCCGCGGGAGCGCTAGAGACCCAGTACTTC
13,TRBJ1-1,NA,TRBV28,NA,CASKKTGNTEAFF,TGTGCCAGCAAAAAGACAGGGAACACTGAAGCTTTCTTT
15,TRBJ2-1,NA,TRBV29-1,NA,CSVRPPAPGYNEQFF,TGCAGCGTCCGCCCCCCAGCCCCGGGCTACAATGAGCAGTTCTTC
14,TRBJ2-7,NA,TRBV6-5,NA,CASRETGSTYEQYF,TGTGCCAGCAGGGAGACAGGCTCAACCTACGAGCAGTACTTC
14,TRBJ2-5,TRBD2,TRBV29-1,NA,CSVCWSGTIETQYF,TGCAGCGTTTGTTGGTCCGGGACTATAGAGACCCAGTACTTC
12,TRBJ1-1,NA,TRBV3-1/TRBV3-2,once,CASSPSGWGAFF,TGTGCCAGCAGCCCAAGCGGGTGGGGAGCTTTCTTT
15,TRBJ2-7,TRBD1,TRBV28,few,CASSTTGVRKTEQYF,TGTGCCAGCAGTACTACAGGGGTGCGAAAAACGGAGCAGTACTTC